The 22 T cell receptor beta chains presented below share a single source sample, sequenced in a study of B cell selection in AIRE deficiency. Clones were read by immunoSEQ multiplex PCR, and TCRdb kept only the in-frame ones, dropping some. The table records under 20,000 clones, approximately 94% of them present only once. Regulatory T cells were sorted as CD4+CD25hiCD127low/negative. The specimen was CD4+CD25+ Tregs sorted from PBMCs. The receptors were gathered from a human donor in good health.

CDR3 region: CASSVGVSGGTDTQYF. In DNA, the CDR3 is TGTGCCAGCAGCGTAGGAGTTAGCGGGGGGACAGATACGCAGTATTTT. V usage is TRBV9 and J usage is TRBJ2-3; 10 bases match TRBD2. From germline, CDR1 is SGDLS and CDR2 YYNGEE. This CDR3 region has 16 residues. Unmatched junction bases numbered 4, after V lost 0 bases and J lost 3 bases.

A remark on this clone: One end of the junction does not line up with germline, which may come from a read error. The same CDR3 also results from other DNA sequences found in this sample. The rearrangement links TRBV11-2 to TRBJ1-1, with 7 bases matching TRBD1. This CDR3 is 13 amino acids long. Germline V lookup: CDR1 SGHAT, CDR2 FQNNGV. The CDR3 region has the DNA TGTGCCAGCAGCTTGACAGGGAACACTGAAGCCTTCTTT. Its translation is CASSLTGNTEAFF.

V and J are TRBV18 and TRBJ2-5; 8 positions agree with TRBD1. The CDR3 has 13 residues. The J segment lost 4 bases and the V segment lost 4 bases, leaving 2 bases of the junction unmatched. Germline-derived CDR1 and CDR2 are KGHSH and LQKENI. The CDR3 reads CASSRTGSETQYF. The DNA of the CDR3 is TGTGCCAGCTCACGGACAGGGTCAGAGACCCAGTACTTC.

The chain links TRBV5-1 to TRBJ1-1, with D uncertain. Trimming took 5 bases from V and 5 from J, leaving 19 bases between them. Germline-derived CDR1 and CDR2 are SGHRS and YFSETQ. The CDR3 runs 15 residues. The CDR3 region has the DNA TGCGCCAGCAGGGAGAGGGTAGGCGTCTCGACTGAAGCTTTCTTT. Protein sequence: CASRERVGVSTEAFF.

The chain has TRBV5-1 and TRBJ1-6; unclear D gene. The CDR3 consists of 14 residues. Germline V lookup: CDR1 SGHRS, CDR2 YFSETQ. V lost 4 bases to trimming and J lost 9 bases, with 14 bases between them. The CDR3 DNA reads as TGCGCCAGCAGCCCCGGAACGACTTCTTCACCCCTCCACTTT. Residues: CASSPGTTSSPLHF.

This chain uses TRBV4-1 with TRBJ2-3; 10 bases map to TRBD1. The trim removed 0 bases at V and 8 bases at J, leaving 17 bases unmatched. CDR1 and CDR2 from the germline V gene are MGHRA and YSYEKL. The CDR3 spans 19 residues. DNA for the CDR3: TGCGCCAGCAGCCAAGATCCGACCGGGACAGGGGCTCTCACTATTACGCAGTATTTT. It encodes CASSQDPTGTGALTITQYF.

The CDR3 coding sequence is TGTGCCAGCACCTCTAGCGGGCTGAGCTCCTACGAGCAGTACTTC. Encoded protein: CASTSSGLSSYEQYF. This chain links TRBV6-5 with TRBJ2-7; 8 positions agree with TRBD2. CDR1 is MNHEY, CDR2 SVGAGI, per germline. The CDR3 runs 15 residues. After removal of 7 bases from V and 0 bases from J, the junction contained 8 bases not matched to a gene.

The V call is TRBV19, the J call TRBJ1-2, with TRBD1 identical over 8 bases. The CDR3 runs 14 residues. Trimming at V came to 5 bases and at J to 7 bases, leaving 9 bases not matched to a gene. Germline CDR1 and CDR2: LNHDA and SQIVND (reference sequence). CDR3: CASSFGGQGAGYTF. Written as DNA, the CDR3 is TGTGCCAGTAGTTTCGGCGGACAGGGAGCTGGCTACACCTTC.

The CDR3: CASSEAWFQSNQPQHF. DNA of the CDR3: TGTGCCAGCAGTGAAGCTTGGTTCCAAAGCAATCAGCCCCAGCATTTT. J is TRBJ1-5 and V is TRBV6-1; D remains unclear. The germline V gene has CDR1 MNHNS and CDR2 SASEGT. This CDR3 is 16 amino acids long. The ends were cut back, 0 bases at V and 1 base at J, with 10 bases in the middle.

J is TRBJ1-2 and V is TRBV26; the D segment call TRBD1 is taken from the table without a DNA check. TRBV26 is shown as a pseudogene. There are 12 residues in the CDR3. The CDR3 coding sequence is TGTGCCAGCAGTCTCCAGGCCTATGGCTACACCTTC. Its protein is CASSLQAYGYTF.

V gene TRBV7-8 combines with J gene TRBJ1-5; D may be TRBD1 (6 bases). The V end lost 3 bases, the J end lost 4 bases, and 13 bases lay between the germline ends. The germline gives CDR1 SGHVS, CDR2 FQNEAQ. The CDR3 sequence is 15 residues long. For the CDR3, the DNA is TGTGCCAGCAGCTTTATCAGGGGCTTAAATCAGCCCCAGCATTTT. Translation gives CASSFIRGLNQPQHF.

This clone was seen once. This CDR3 is CASGSYEQYF. CDR3 DNA sequence: TGTGCCAGCGGCTCCTACGAGCAGTACTTC. This chain connects TRBV6-1 to TRBJ2-7; no definite D call. Germline CDR1 and CDR2: MNHNS and SASEGT. CDR3 length: 10 amino acids. V lost 8 bases and J 0 bases, leaving 2 bases between the germline ends.

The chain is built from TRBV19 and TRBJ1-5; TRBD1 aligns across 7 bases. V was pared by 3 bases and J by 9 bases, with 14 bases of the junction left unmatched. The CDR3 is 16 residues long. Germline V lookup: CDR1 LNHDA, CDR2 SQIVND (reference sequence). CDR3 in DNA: TGTGCCAGTAGTATTCAAGGGCAGGGGGGTTGGACGCCCCAGCATTTT. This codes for CASSIQGQGGWTPQHF.

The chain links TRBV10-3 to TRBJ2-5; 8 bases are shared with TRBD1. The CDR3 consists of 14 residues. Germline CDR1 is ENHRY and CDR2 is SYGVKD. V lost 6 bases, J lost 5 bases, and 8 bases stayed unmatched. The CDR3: CAISPQGGRETQYF. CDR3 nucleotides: TGTGCCATCAGCCCACAGGGGGGACGCGAGACCCAGTACTTC.

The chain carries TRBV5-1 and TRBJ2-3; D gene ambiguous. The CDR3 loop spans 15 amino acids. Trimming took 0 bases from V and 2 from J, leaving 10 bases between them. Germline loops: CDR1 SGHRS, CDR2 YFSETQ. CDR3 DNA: TGCGCCAGCAGCTTGGGGCCTCTCTCCACAGATACGCAGTATTTT. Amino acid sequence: CASSLGPLSTDTQYF.

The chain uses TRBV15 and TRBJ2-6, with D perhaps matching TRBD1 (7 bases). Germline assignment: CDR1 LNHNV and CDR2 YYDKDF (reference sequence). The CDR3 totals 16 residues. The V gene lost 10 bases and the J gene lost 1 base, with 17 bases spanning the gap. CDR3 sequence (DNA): TGTGCCATAGGGGGCGGGGCCGCGTCTGGGGCCAACGTCCTGACTTTC. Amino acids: CAIGGGAASGANVLTF.

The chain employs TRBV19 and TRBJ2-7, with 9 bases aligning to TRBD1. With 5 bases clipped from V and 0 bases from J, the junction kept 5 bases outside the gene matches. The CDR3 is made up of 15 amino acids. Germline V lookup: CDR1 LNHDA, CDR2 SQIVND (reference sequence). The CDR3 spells CASSPTGGFSYEQYF. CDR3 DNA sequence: TGTGCCAGTAGTCCTACAGGGGGCTTCTCCTACGAGCAGTACTTC.

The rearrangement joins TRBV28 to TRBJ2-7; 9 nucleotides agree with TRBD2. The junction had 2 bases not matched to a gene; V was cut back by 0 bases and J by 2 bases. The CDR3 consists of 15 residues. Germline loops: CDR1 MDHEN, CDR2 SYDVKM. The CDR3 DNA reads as TGTGCCAGCAGTTTATGGTCTAGCGGGGCCTACGAGCAGTACTTC. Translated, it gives CASSLWSSGAYEQYF.

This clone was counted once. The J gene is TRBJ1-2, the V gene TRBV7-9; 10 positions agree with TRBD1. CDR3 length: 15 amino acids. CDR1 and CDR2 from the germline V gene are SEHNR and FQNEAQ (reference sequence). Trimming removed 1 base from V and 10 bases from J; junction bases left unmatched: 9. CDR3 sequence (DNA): TGTGCCAGCAGCTTAGAGCTGGGACAGGGGACCCACTACACCTTC. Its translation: CASSLELGQGTHYTF.

CDR3 region: CASSVGPRETQYF. The DNA of the CDR3 is TGTGCCAGCAGCGTAGGCCCCCGGGAGACCCAGTACTTC. This chain links TRBV9 with TRBJ2-5; D is ambiguous. V was clipped by 0 bases and J by 5 bases, with 8 bases between them. CDR1 is SGDLS and CDR2 is YYNGEE in the germline V gene. This CDR3 is built from 13 residues.

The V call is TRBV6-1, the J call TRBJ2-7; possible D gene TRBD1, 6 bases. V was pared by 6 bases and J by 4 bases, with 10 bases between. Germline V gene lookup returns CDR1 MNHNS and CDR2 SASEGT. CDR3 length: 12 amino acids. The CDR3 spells CASSRGQYEQYF. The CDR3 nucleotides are TGTGCCAGCAGCCGGGGACAATACGAGCAGTACTTC.

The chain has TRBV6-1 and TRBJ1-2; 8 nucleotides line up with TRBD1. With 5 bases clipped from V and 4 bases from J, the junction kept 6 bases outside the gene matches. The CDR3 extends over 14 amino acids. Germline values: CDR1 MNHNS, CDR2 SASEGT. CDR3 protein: CASSNWDRPYGYTF. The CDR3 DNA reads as TGTGCCAGCAGTAACTGGGACAGGCCCTATGGCTACACCTTC.